Listed below are T cell receptor beta chains from one sample, sequenced in a study of cytomegalovirus exposure and HLA in healthy donors. The method was immunoSEQ multiplex PCR; TCRdb's version includes in-frame clones alone and lacks a portion of them. Of approximately 160,000 clones detected, about 80% appear once; the ten largest clones hold about 1.5%. Input material: PBMCs. The receptors originated from a woman aged 25 to 39 in good health and CMV-seropositive. CDR3s include the opening cysteine and the closing phenylalanine or tryptophan. D genes are given only for firm matches. Some rows have no size entry. The others give once, few or many, or a class for an expanded clone.

size: NA; V: TRBV6-1; J: TRBJ1-2; D: NA; CDR3: CASSDGGWYGYTF; DNA: TGTGCCAGCAGTGACGGGGGGTGGTATGGCTACACCTTC
size: NA; V: TRBV7-9; J: TRBJ1-1; D: NA; CDR3: CASSLAYPKNTEAFF; DNA: TGTGCCAGCAGCTTAGCGTATCCTAAGAACACTGAAGCTTTCTTT
size: few; V: TRBV4-3; J: TRBJ1-1; D: TRBD1; CDR3: CASSPSGTGRWNTEAFF; DNA: TGCGCCAGCAGCCCCTCCGGGACAGGGAGGTGGAACACTGAAGCTTTCTTT
size: NA; V: TRBV11-2; J: TRBJ2-1; D: NA; CDR3: CASSLLAPLGEQFF; DNA: TGTGCCAGCAGCTTATTAGCCCCCTTAGGTGAGCAGTTCTTC
size: NA; V: TRBV5-4; J: TRBJ2-7; D: TRBD2; CDR3: CASSFSGGRAEQYF; DNA: TGTGCCAGCAGCTTTTCGGGAGGTCGGGCCGAGCAGTACTTC
size: NA; V: TRBV4-1; J: TRBJ1-2; D: NA; CDR3: CASSHPAWGNYGYTF; DNA: TGCGCCAGCAGCCACCCTGCATGGGGCAACTATGGCTACACCTTC
size: NA; V: TRBV29-1; J: TRBJ2-7; D: TRBD2; CDR3: CSVGISGNYEQYF; DNA: TGCAGCGTTGGAATTAGCGGGAACTACGAGCAGTACTTC
size: NA; V: TRBV6-1; J: TRBJ2-3; D: NA; CDR3: CASSEVGATDTQYF; DNA: TGTGCCAGCAGTGAGGTGGGAGCCACAGATACGCAGTATTTT
size: NA; V: TRBV6-1; J: TRBJ2-2; D: NA; CDR3: CAAGGAGELFF; DNA: TGTGCCGCCGGAGGGGCTGGTGAGCTGTTTTTT
size: NA; V: TRBV7-2; J: TRBJ2-3; D: TRBD2; CDR3: CASSPRGLADFTDTQYF; DNA: TGTGCCAGCAGCCCCAGGGGACTAGCGGACTTCACAGATACGCAGTATTTT